Listed below are T cell receptor beta chains from one sample, sequenced in a study of blood T cell repertoires in COVID-19. Libraries were prepared by immunoSEQ multiplex PCR; TCRdb keeps only in-frame clonotypes and omits some of them. The sample shows fewer than 250,000 clones, about nine tenths of them seen only once. The sample consisted of peripheral blood. The receptor set was obtained from a woman aged 40-49 years with acute or convalescent COVID-19. Both conserved end residues are part of each CDR3. The order of the fields is J gene, D gene, clone size, V gene, CDR3 DNA, CDR3 protein. D genes are given only for firm matches. Size is stated for part of the rows, as once, few or many counts, or as a class when the clone is expanded.

TRBJ2-1	TRBD2	-	TRBV9	TGTGCCAGCAGCGTCCCCCGTCTGGCGGGGGGCTACAATGAGCAGTTCTTC	CASSVPRLAGGYNEQFF
TRBJ2-2	TRBD1	-	TRBV24-1	TGTGCCACCAGTGATGCTCCGGGACAGGGGACGCCCGGGGAGCTGTTTTTT	CATSDAPGQGTPGELFF
TRBJ2-1	TRBD1	-	TRBV19	TGTGCCAGTAGTCTGATCGACGGGACAGTGTACAATGAGCAGTTCTTC	CASSLIDGTVYNEQFF
TRBJ1-4	-	-	TRBV5-1	TGCGCCAGCAGCTTGGCCCGCCAGACGGGGGTTCCAAATGAAAAACTGTTTTTT	CASSLARQTGVPNEKLFF
TRBJ1-5	-	-	TRBV19	TGTGCCAGTAGTCCTGGACGGACTGGGATAGGCCAGCCCCAGCATTTT	CASSPGRTGIGQPQHF
TRBJ2-1	TRBD2	-	TRBV11-2	TGTGCCAGCAGCTTAGAAGGGCGGCGGGGGAGTGGCTACAATGAGCAGTTCTTC	CASSLEGRRGSGYNEQFF
TRBJ2-3	TRBD1	few	TRBV29-1	TGCAGCGTTGAGTTCTTGCGTGTCCGGACAGGGAATACAGATACGCAGTATTTT	CSVEFLRVRTGNTDTQYF
TRBJ1-2	TRBD1	-	TRBV2	TGTGCCAGCAGTGAATGGACAGGGTCCTTTAAAAAATATGGCTACACCTTC	CASSEWTGSFKKYGYTF
TRBJ2-5	-	-	TRBV12-5	TGTGCTAGTGGTTTGGATGGCGGTTACGGCGAGACCCAGTACTTC	CASGLDGGYGETQYF
TRBJ2-1	TRBD2	once	TRBV19	TGTGCCAGTAGTCTAGCGGGGGGTCCCTACAATGAGCAGTTCTTC	CASSLAGGPYNEQFF
TRBJ1-1	-	-	TRBV2	TGTGCCAGTAACAGGCAACTGAACACTGAAGCTTTCTTT	CASNRQLNTEAFF
TRBJ2-1	TRBD1	-	TRBV27	TGTGCCAGCAACAGACAGGGGAATGAGCAGTTCTTC	CASNRQGNEQFF
TRBJ1-3	-	once	TRBV15	TGTGCCACCAGCAGAGGAGGGTCAGAACACACCATATATTTT	CATSRGGSEHTIYF
TRBJ1-1	TRBD1	-	TRBV18	TGTGCCAGCTCGCCCGACAGGGTTACTGAAGCTTTCTTT	CASSPDRVTEAFF
TRBJ1-2	-	-	TRBV12-5	TGTGCTAGTGGTCAGGGGAGTCGTAACTATGGCTACACCTTC	CASGQGSRNYGYTF
TRBJ1-1	TRBD1	-	TRBV6-1	TGTGCCAGCAGTGAATTAATCAGGGGGCAAATAAGAAACACTGAAGCTTTCTTT	CASSELIRGQIRNTEAFF
TRBJ1-3	-	once	TRBV9	TGTGCCAGCAGCGTAGCTGGCCAGGGGAGAAACACCATATATTTT	CASSVAGQGRNTIYF
TRBJ1-5	-	-	TRBV6-5	TGTGCCAGCAGTTCGCTCAGTAGCAATCAGCCCCAGCATTTT	CASSSLSSNQPQHF
TRBJ1-3	TRBD1	-	TRBV2	TGTGCCAGCAGGCCACTGACAGGGCCTGGAAACACCATATATTTT	CASRPLTGPGNTIYF
TRBJ1-6	-	few	TRBV5-5	TGTGCCAGCAGCCGGGGGACCGACTCACCCCTCCACTTT	CASSRGTDSPLHF
TRBJ1-6	-	once	TRBV11-3	TGTGCCAGCAGCTTGTTTCGTCCAGGGAATTCACCCCTCCACTTT	CASSLFRPGNSPLHF
TRBJ1-6	-	-	TRBV6-5	TGTGCCAGCAGACAAGACAGCGCTAATTCACCCCTCCACTTT	CASRQDSANSPLHF
TRBJ1-1	-	-	TRBV2	TGTGCCAGCAGTGAAAGGGGATGGACTGAAGCTTTCTTT	CASSERGWTEAFF
TRBJ1-3	-	-	TRBV29-1	TGCAGCGCCCCCCTTGGAAACACCATATATTTT	CSAPLGNTIYF
TRBJ1-1	-	-	TRBV3-1/TRBV3-2	TGTGCCAGCAGCCACCCCAACAGGCGTAACACTGAAGCTTTCTTT	CASSHPNRRNTEAFF
TRBJ1-2	TRBD1	-	TRBV4-1	TGCGCCAGCAGCCTGACAGGGGATTCTGGCTACACCTTC	CASSLTGDSGYTF
TRBJ1-2	-	-	TRBV18	TGTGCCAGCTCACCACAGGAGGCTATGGAAGGCTACACCTTC	CASSPQEAMEGYTF
TRBJ1-1	-	-	TRBV11-2	TGTGCCAGCAGCTTATCTGCGGCGGCGACTGAAGCTTTCTTT	CASSLSAAATEAFF
TRBJ1-1	-	-	TRBV5-5	TGTGCCAGCCAGCTTGGGTTCTGGGAGAGGATGGGCACTGAAGCTTTCTTT	CASQLGFWERMGTEAFF
TRBJ1-1	-	-	TRBV11-3	TGTGCCAGCAGCCCCGGACGGGGAAACACTGAAGCTTTCTTT	CASSPGRGNTEAFF
TRBJ1-5	-	-	TRBV7-2	TGTGCCAGCAGTCGTCCTAATCAGCCCCAGCATTTT	CASSRPNQPQHF
TRBJ2-2	-	-	TRBV7-2	TGTGCCAGCAGCTTAAAAGAAACAGGGTGGACCGGGGAGCTGTTTTTT	CASSLKETGWTGELFF
TRBJ2-3	TRBD2	-	TRBV6-5	TGTGCCAGCAGATACAAGCGGGGGGCGAACACAGATACGCAGTATTTT	CASRYKRGANTDTQYF
TRBJ1-2	-	-	TRBV5-8	TGTGCCAGCAGCTCCTATCCGGACAGTCCTTCTAACTATGGCTACACCTTC	CASSSYPDSPSNYGYTF
TRBJ1-3	TRBD1	-	TRBV10-3	TGTGCCATAACGGGACAGGGATCACCAGGGACCATTTTCAACTCTGGAAACACCATATATTTT	CAITGQGSPGTIFNSGNTIYF
TRBJ1-2	TRBD1	-	TRBV7-8	TGTGCCAGCAGCCCTGGGACAGACTTTTACTATGGCTACACCTTC	CASSPGTDFYYGYTF
TRBJ2-1	TRBD2	-	TRBV5-1	TGCGCCAGCAGCTTGGGGCTAGCGGGGGGGCTATACAATGAGCAGTTCTTC	CASSLGLAGGLYNEQFF
TRBJ2-1	TRBD1	-	TRBV5-6	TGTGCCAGCAGCCCGGGACAGTATTTATACAATGAGCAGTTCTTC	CASSPGQYLYNEQFF
TRBJ1-5	-	-	TRBV7-9	TGTGCCAGCAGCTTAGGGGCCAATCAGCCCCAGCATTTT	CASSLGANQPQHF
TRBJ2-3	TRBD2	-	TRBV5-6	TGTGCCAGCAGCTTGGTTGGTGGGGTACTAGCGGGGCCCCATACGCAGTATTTT	CASSLVGGVLAGPHTQYF
TRBJ2-2	TRBD1	-	TRBV19	TGTGCCAGTAGTCGCGACAGGGCCGGCACCGGGGAGCTGTTTTTT	CASSRDRAGTGELFF
TRBJ1-4	TRBD1	-	TRBV6-6	TGTGCCAGCAGAACAGGGGGCGATGAAAAACTGTTTTTT	CASRTGGDEKLFF
TRBJ2-3	-	-	TRBV13	TGTGCCAGCAGCCACCTGATGCGGGGTTCTGATACGCAGTATTTT	CASSHLMRGSDTQYF
TRBJ2-5	TRBD1	-	TRBV29-1	TGCAGCGTCGAAGGACAGGGTGGAGAGACCCAGTACTTC	CSVEGQGGETQYF
TRBJ1-6	-	-	TRBV9	TGTGCCAGCAGCGTAGGTGCAGGGGCAAATTCACCCCTCCACTTT	CASSVGAGANSPLHF
TRBJ1-5	TRBD1	-	TRBV2	TGTGCCAGCAGTAGAGACAGGGCTAGTCAGCCCCAGCATTTT	CASSRDRASQPQHF
TRBJ1-3	-	-	TRBV20-1	TGCAGTGCTAGTCAGGGTTATGGAAACACCATATATTTT	CSASQGYGNTIYF
TRBJ2-6	-	-	TRBV19	TGTGCCAGTAGTATTAGGTCCGGGGCTGGGGCCAACGTCCTGACTTTC	CASSIRSGAGANVLTF
TRBJ1-5	-	-	TRBV6-1	TGTGCCAGCAGGACAGGCAGCCAGCCCCAGCATTTT	CASRTGSQPQHF
TRBJ1-5	-	-	TRBV6-2/TRBV6-3	TGTGCCAGCAGTTACTCGATCAGGGGCGTTAGCAATCAGCCCCAGCATTTT	CASSYSIRGVSNQPQHF
TRBJ2-3	-	-	TRBV11-2	TGTGCCAGCAGCTTATATTTACGGAGCACAGATACGCAGTATTTT	CASSLYLRSTDTQYF
TRBJ2-3	TRBD1	-	TRBV27	TGTGCCAGCAGTTCCCGGACAGGGATCTTAGGTACGCAGTATTTT	CASSSRTGILGTQYF
TRBJ1-2	-	-	TRBV19	TGTGCCAGTAGTATTCGTGGGGCGCAGCAGGGATTCCATGGCTACACCTTC	CASSIRGAQQGFHGYTF
TRBJ2-6	TRBD1	-	TRBV18	TGTGCCAGCTCACCGGGACAGGCTTACTCTGGGGCCAACGTCCTGACTTTC	CASSPGQAYSGANVLTF
TRBJ1-2	-	-	TRBV4-1	TGCGCCAGCAGGGGGGGGCTCTATGGCTACACCTTC	CASRGGLYGYTF
TRBJ1-2	-	-	TRBV5-1	TGCGCCAGCACCGGGTTCTATGGCTACACCTTC	CASTGFYGYTF
TRBJ2-2	-	-	TRBV5-1	TGCGCCAGCAGCTCCTCGGGAAACATCGCCGGGGAGCTGTTTTTT	CASSSSGNIAGELFF
TRBJ1-6	TRBD1	-	TRBV4-2	TGTGCCAGCTCTGATTTGGGACAGCAGAATTCACCCCTCCACTTT	CASSDLGQQNSPLHF
TRBJ1-1	-	-	TRBV6-1	TGTGCCAGCAGTGACAACTTCGGGGCTTTCTTT	CASSDNFGAFF